This record concerns one TCR beta chain sequence. Its antigen is still unknown. No base quality values were provided; no much bigger clone lies one nucleotide off. Other DNA variants within this sample encode the same CDR3. The library was produced with the immunoSEQ multiplex PCR assay. The multiplex PCR relied on a mix of 60 forward primers for TCR Vbeta segments and 13 reverse primers for TCR Jbeta segments. Amplification of the CDR3 region of rearranged TCR beta genes was performed with a multiplex PCR assay on genomic DNA. Amplified TCR beta libraries were sequenced as 87-base-pair reads on the Illumina HiSeq System. Regarding the original processing steps: In a later analysis, some 80 million unique TCR beta chains were counted across the 500 to 850 repertoires, and about 9.9 million of these chains were shared by at least two donors. Raw reads were error-corrected and collapsed into unique sequences by a nearest-neighbor algorithm in which closely related sequences were merged to remove PCR and sequencing errors. Alignment of CDR3 sequences to IMGT reference sequences was used to assign V, D and J gene segments. For a sequence to be retained, a match of at least six nucleotides was required to both a V gene segment and a J gene segment. Rearrangements were classified as productive when the CDR3 lacked stop codons and remained in frame with V and J, and all other rearrangements were classified as non-productive. Following IMGT convention, CDR3 was defined as the stretch from the second conserved V-encoded cysteine to the conserved J-encoded phenylalanine. Sequences without an unambiguous match to a single V gene segment were excluded from the earlier analysis of a few hundred of the donors. An earlier analysis of some 500 of the donors classified V segments as functional when productive rearrangements were above 56.7% and as segregating when the standard deviation between donors was above 5%. To diagnose cytomegalovirus status from the catalog of TCR beta chain sequences, a statistical classification framework was built. V and J gene assignment, in a later analysis, came from comparing TCR nucleotide sequences with IMGT/GENE-DB human TR gene sequences. Using the TCRdist pipeline, a later analysis assigned CDR3 sequences along with most-parsimonious VDJ recombination scenarios. A later analysis defined each TCR beta chain by its CDR3 amino acid sequence plus V-gene family, and excluded reads lacking a unique V-gene family. As a way to deal with suspected cross-contamination and a sequencing artifact, a later analysis dropped over 550 nucleotide sequences that were highly shared and had low generation probability. In a later analysis, a clonal expansion index was calculated for each public chain from normalized within-repertoire ranks of inferred template counts. A later analysis computed generation probabilities with a VDJ recombination model fitted to out-of-frame rearrangements, and checked the results against IGoR. In a later analysis, hypergeometric tests were used to score TCR-TCR, TCR-HLA and TCR-CMV co-occurrence, with a repertoire-size bias correction applied to TCR pairs. In a later analysis, false discovery rates were estimated by permuting HLA or CMV assignments 20 times. In a later analysis, co-occurring TCRs were grouped with DBSCAN, and TCRdist sequence similarity was added when clustering was performed within HLA-allele-positive subsets. Co-occurrence clustering excluded repertoires with fewer than 30,000 or more than 120,000 public chains, plus five with anomalous nucleotide sharing. Sourced from immuneACCESS, this table was stored by TCRdb with only in-frame sequences that have V and J called. A share of the clones is absent; for the studies checked, an unresolved V gene accounts for under half, and the remainder has no known explanation. V and J calls and clone size are as listed in that table; D and trimming were resolved from the DNA. The sample table holds 130,000 to 150,000 clones, of which roughly three quarters were seen once. The ten largest clonotypes hold around 4.9% of the sample.

This entry is derived from a study of cytomegalovirus exposure and HLA in healthy donors (dated by TCRdb to 2016 to 2017). Broadly, across the study: An earlier analysis of several hundred of the donors reported approximately 290 Gb of sequence data and approximately 110 million unique TCR beta sequences from roughly 200 million T cells. Donor age, sex, ethnicity and CMV serostatus were collected together with the repertoire data. The number of typed donors differed by locus: roughly 629-640 for A, B, C, DRB1 and DQB1; 500 to 550 for DQA1; 606 for DPA1; and roughly 450 for DPB1. A later genetic analysis took genome-wide SNP genotypes for about 55% of the roughly 670 donors and used that subset as a discovery cohort. Besides the first cohort of around 700 subjects, a separate validation cohort made up of over 95 different subjects was used. About 320 gigabases of sequencing data and 80 million or so unique TCR sequences were included in an early release covering about 620 HLA-typed donors. To decide whether each TCR beta V gene segment behaved as functional or pseudogenic, an earlier analysis of several hundred of the donors relied on high-throughput TCR beta sequencing. The study combined high-throughput TCR immunosequencing, statistical association of individual TCRs with disease status, and machine learning to predict cytomegalovirus infection status. The genetic ancestry cluster associated with self-reported Caucasian donors included over 80% of the 300 to 400 genotyped donors. Using immunosequencing, the study profiled T cell repertoires from about 610 subjects and related those repertoires to cytomegalovirus serostatus. HLA typing covered class I and class II loci at four-digit resolution. Every discovery cohort repertoire had been produced on one sequencing platform. Because of strong linkage in the cohort, four to six DR-DQ haplotypes were treated as single units for association and clustering. Among 398 genotyped donors of the cohort, an average of around 240,000 unique TCR beta nucleotide sequences were sequenced per donor, approximately 20% of them non-productive. In the later analysis, no new phenotypic data were used to find candidate immune exposures; instead, reliance was placed on TCR beta sequences and their occurrence across donors. A later analysis re-examined previously published TCR beta repertoires from more than 650 donors and added high-resolution HLA genotyping to investigate patterns of TCR occurrence. The study aimed to test whether signatures of past pathogen exposure could be identified by cataloging public T cell receptors.

Results the study describes overall, beyond this receptor: A further reported finding was that TCR beta sequences accurately predicted the HLA-A and HLA-B alleles for most subjects in the first cohort. In a later analysis, some 17,000 TCR beta sequences were associated with specific HLA alleles at a false discovery rate of 0.05. The study listed approximately 160 TCR beta chains as associated with cytomegalovirus. A later analysis found that TCR association rates varied across HLA loci, with DRB1 alleles showing the most associated TCRs and HLA-C alleles the fewest. Because the 87-base-pair reads could not distinguish some IMGT-functional V segments, including TRBV6-2 and TRBV6-3, those segments were excluded. The classifier was reported to diagnose cytomegalovirus status with high specificity and sensitivity in both the original cohort and the validation cohort. Several of the top co-occurrence clusters appeared to be linked to parvovirus B19, influenza, CMV and Epstein-Barr virus, according to a later analysis. A few of the identified cytomegalovirus-associated TCR beta chains were confirmed in vitro to be specific for cytomegalovirus antigens. A later genetic analysis associated a missense DCLRE1C variant with V-gene and J-gene trimming of TCR beta chains, and an independent cohort replicated the association. Correlated functional status among segregating V segments might reflect linkage disequilibrium, but an unknown experimental factor could not be ruled out. The presence/absence analyses assumed that sequencing depth was roughly uniform across donors, and that assumption may not be true. In an earlier analysis of some 500 of the donors, most TCR beta V segments appeared in productive rearrangements about 87% or about 30% of the time, broadly matching IMGT annotations. HLA typing was unavailable for some donors at each locus, so association tests used only the typed subset. According to a later analysis, most CMV-associated TCR beta chains appeared to be HLA-restricted, and the HLA associations seemed to be driven largely by CMV exposure. A group of highly shared sequence variants was considered likely to be a technical artifact of the sequencing pipeline. In a later analysis, HLA-associated TCR beta chains showed more clonal expansion and lower generation probabilities than non-associated chains that were equally common. Only TCR beta chains were sequenced in this cohort, and the absence of alpha or paired-chain data limited detectable features. While some public TCRs were present in many individuals, most TCR sequences turned up only very rarely across donors. Immune exposure information for the cohort was limited to CMV serostatus. It was suggested by the authors that the approach could potentially be generalized to other disease states and immunological phenotypes. The earlier analysis of almost 600 of the donors excluded about 16 rarely observed V segments, including chromosome 9 orphons, because counts were too low. According to a later genetic analysis, donors in an Asian-associated ancestry cluster had fewer N-insertions in productive TCRs than the approximately 650-donor mean. Assigning TCR associations to individual alleles was difficult when HLA alleles, especially DR and DQ, strongly co-occurred.

In the germline V gene, CDR1 corresponds to MNHNS and CDR2 to SASEGT. CDR3 length: 13 amino acids, cysteine to phenylalanine. The only DNA kept is the CDR3, 39 bases in frame from the first base. The junction shows trimming of 5 bases on V and 4 bases on J, plus 12 bases between the germline ends. The cohort consisted of some 730 healthy bone marrow donors. At the time of sampling, all cohort members were nominally healthy, though unrecorded immune exposures were likely present. The donor was CMV seronegative and was included in the group of 352 seronegative cohort members. A peripheral blood sample was collected from each donor, and TCR beta sequencing was performed on peripheral blood mononuclear cells. Genomic DNA extraction from the blood cell samples was performed with the Qiagen DNeasy Blood Extraction Kit.

The V and J genes are TRBV6-1 and TRBJ2-7, with a weak D call of TRBD2 (5 bases match). This sequence originates from a male donor in good health and CMV-seronegative. The specimen was PBMCs. CDR3 region: CASSSSRRYEQYF. The nucleotide sequence is given as TGTGCCAGCAGTTCGTCCAGGAGGTACGAGCAGTACTTC.